The sequence of this T cell receptor beta chain was determined in a study of stem cell transplantation in POMP-related autoinflammatory disease. Study-wide points: Patients with PRAID showed a restricted number of unique TRB V-J gene pairings. PRAID patients trended toward lower TRB diversity and higher clonality in all analyzed T-cell subsets.

Prominent immunodeficiency with autoinflammation defined PRAID. Points on this clone: Antigen specificity is unknown.

Repertoires were generated with immunoSEQ multiplex PCR, while TCRdb's copy carries only in-frame clones and drops some. Found here are 25,000 to 30,000 clones, approximately 78% of them singletons; the top ten hold approximately 2.4%. Trimming removed 6 bases from V and 7 bases from J, with 19 bases in between. Germline assignment: CDR1 MNHEY and CDR2 SMNVEV (reference sequence). The CDR3 consists of 15 residues. The receptor comes from a human donor with POMP-related autoinflammation and immune dysregulation (PRAID). This rearrangement joins TRBV27 to TRBJ2-1; D call uncertain. Sequencing used CD4+ T cells from PBMCs, obtained before stem cell transplantation. This CDR3 reads CASRRDRGRVNEQFF. CDR3 DNA: TGTGCCAGCAGGCGAGATCGAGGTAGGGTTAATGAGCAGTTCTTC.